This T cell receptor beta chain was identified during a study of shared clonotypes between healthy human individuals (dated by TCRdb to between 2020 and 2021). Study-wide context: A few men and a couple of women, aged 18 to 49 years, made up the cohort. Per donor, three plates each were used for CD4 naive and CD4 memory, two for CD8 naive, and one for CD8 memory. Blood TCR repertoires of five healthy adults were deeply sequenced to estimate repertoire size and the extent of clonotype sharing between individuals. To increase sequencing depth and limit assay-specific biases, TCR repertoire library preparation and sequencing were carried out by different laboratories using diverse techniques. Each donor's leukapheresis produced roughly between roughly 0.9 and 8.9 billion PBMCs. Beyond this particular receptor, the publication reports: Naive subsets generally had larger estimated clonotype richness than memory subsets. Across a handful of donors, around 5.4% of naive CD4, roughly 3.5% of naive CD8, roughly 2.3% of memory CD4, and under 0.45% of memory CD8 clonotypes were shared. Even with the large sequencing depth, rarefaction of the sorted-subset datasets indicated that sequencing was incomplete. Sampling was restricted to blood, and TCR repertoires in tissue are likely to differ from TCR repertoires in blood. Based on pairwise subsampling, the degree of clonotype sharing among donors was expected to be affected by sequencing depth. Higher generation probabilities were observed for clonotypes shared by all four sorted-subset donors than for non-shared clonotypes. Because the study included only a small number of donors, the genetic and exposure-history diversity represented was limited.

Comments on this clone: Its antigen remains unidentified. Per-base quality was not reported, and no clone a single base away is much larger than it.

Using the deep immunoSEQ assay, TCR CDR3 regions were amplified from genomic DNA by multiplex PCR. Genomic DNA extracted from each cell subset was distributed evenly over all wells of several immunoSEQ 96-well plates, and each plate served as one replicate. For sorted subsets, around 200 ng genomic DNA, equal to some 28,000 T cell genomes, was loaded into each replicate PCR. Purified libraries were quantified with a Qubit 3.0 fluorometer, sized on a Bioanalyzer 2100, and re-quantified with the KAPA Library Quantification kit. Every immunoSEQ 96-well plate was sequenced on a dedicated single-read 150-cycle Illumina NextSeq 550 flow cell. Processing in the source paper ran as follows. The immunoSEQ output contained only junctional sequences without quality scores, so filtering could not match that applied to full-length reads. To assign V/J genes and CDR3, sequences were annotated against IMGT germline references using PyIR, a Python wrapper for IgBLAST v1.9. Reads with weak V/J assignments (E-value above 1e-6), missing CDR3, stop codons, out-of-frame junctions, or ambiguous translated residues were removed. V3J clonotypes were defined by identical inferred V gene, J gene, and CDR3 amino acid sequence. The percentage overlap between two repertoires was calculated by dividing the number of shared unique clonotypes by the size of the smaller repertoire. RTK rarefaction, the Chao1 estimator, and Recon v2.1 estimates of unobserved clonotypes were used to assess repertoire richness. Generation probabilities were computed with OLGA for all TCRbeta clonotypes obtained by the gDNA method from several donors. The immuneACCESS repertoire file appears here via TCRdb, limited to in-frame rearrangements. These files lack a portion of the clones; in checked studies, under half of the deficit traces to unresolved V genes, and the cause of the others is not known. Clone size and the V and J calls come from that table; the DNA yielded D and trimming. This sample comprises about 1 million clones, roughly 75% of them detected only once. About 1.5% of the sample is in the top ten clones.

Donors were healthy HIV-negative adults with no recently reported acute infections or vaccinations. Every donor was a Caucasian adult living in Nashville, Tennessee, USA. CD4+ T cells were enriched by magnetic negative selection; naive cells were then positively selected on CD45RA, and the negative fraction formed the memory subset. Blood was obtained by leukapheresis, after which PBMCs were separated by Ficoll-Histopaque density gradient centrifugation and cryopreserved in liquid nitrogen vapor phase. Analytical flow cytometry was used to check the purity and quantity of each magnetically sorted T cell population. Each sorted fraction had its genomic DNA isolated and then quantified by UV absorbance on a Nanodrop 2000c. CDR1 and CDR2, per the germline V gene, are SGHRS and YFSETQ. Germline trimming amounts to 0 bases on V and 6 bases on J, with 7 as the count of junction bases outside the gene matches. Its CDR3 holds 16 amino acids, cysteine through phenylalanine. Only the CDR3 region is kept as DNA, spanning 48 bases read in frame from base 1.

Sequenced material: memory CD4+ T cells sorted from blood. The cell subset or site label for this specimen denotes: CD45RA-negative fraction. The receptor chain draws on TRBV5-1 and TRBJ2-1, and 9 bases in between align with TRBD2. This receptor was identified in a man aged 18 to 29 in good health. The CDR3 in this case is CASSLARSGGLNEQFF. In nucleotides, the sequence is TGCGCCAGCAGCTTGGCTAGAAGCGGGGGGCTCAATGAGCAGTTCTTC. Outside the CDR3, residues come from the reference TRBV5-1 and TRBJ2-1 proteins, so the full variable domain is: KAGVTQTPRYLIKTRGQQVTLSCSPISGHRSVSWYQQTPGQGLQFLFEYFSETQRNKGNFPGRFSGRQFSNSRSEMNVSTLELGDSALYLCASSLARSGGLNEQFFGPGTRLTVL.